The subject of this entry is one TCR beta chain. In this sample, this clone turned up once. Its antigen is unknown. No base-level quality is on record; no much larger clone is a single base apart. CDR1 MDHEN and CDR2 SYDVKM were looked up in the germline V gene. The germline V end is reduced by 10 bases and the J end by 3 bases; junction bases left unmatched: 6. The CDR3 goes from the cysteine to the phenylalanine over 14 residues. This entry keeps only the CDR3 DNA: 42 bases, framed from base 1. A single peripheral blood draw of roughly 0.11 L on average was collected from each donor into heparinised tubes. Using a panel that included CD45RO, CCR7, CD25, CD127, CD95 and CD27, naive, central memory, regulatory and stem cell-like memory CD4+ T cells were sorted on a BD FACSAria II. Purity was above 95% for every sorted population. PBMCs were isolated right away by Lymphoprep density gradient centrifugation and were stained directly, without culture. So that batch effects would be minimized, each experiment stained and sorted samples in pairs, pairing one healthy donor with one patient.

The entire amount of isolated RNA was reverse transcribed using the High Capacity cDNA Reverse Transcription Kit, so the sequenced TCRB transcripts were expressed ones. Deep immunoSEQ sequencing was applied to naive, central memory and regulatory T cell samples, giving an average of about 3.57 million total reads per sample. After sorted cells were lysed in RLT buffer, RNA was extracted with DNase-treated RNeasy Micro or Mini kits, with the choice depending on cell number. To prevent cross-contamination, every cell subset was processed on its own, while patient and healthy donor samples were processed together. The immunoSEQ multiplex PCR was used to amplify TCRB sequences from cDNA, generating 87-bp fragments that spanned the CDR3 region. Sequencing of the amplicons was performed on the Illumina HiSeq platform. The authors processed their data as follows. Synthetic template baselines were used to correct PCR bias computationally, reads within Hamming distance 2 were collapsed together, and singletons that could not be merged were discarded. Reads were aligned against IMGT so that V, D and J genes, CDR3 length and insertions or deletions at six rearrangement sites could be assigned. Clonotype counts were normalized to sorted cell number within each subset before computing true diversity and Gini coefficients with the tcR R package. The overlap coefficient, calculated on TCRB nucleotide sequences, was used to quantify repertoire sharing. Out-of-frame TCRB sequences from naive cells were analyzed as a proxy for the pre-selection repertoire. Imported from immuneACCESS, the table was reduced by TCRdb to in-frame sequences with V and J called. These copies leave out some clones; in studies compared against another copy, an unresolved V gene accounts for under half, and the cause of the remainder is not known. V, J and clone size reflect that table, while D and trimming were determined from the DNA. This sample gives 200,000 to 300,000 clones in total; roughly a tenth of them show up just once. Around 0.017% of the sample comes from the top ten.

This specimen belongs to a study of beta chain features in type 1 diabetes (dated by TCRdb to the late 2010s). With respect to the entire study: Mean age, gender distribution, total cell number and subset yield were not different between patients and healthy donors. In the study, TCRB repertoires of sorted circulating CD4+ T cell subsets from recently diagnosed type 1 diabetes patients were compared with those of matched healthy donors. Across all samples, about 110 million sorted cells were examined, and cell number per subset correlated strongly with RNA yield. Whereas all 30 or so donors provided naive and central memory subsets, regulatory and stem cell-like memory subsets were isolated from just 8 patients and roughly eight healthy donors. What the work shows at the level of the full study, not this receptor alone: Patients with type 1 diabetes made fewer insertions and deleted more nucleotides at VDJ recombination sites, implying thymic rearrangement abnormalities. PCR may preferentially amplify shorter templates, but because patient and control samples were amplified and corrected together, any resulting skew would affect both groups equally. Because the HLA sub-analyses included only small numbers of individuals, any influence of HLA type on TCRB rearrangement was left unresolved. The naive, central memory and regulatory TCRB repertoires appeared to resemble one another more closely among patients than among healthy donors. In all four CD4+ subsets, TCRB CDR3 length was moderately but significantly shorter in type 1 diabetes patients. Sequencing cDNA rather than genomic DNA could over-represent highly expressing activated cells, although activation and CD3 levels did not differ between groups.

What was sequenced was naive CD4+ T cells from blood. Sample cell subset or site, as interpreted from the label and publication: true naive CD4+ T cells. This clonotype was obtained from a man younger than 40 with type 1 diabetes. The sequence is built from TRBV28 and TRBJ1-5; the central 10 bases match TRBD1. The encoded CDR3 is CAITTGGYNQPQHF. The nucleotide sequence reads TGTGCCATCACGACAGGGGGCTACAATCAGCCCCAGCATTTT.